A selection of T cell receptor beta chains follows, all from one sample in a study of shared clonotypes between healthy human individuals. Here immunoSEQ multiplex PCR was the method, and the copy in TCRdb shows in-frame clones only, minus some. The sample holds roughly 650,000 clones, approximately 97% seen once. Sequenced material: naive CD4+ T cells sorted from blood. The receptors shown here come from a young woman in good health. Both conserved end residues are part of each CDR3. A D gene is named only where the DNA matches it firmly. Size is stated for part of the rows, as once, few or many counts, or as a class when the clone is expanded.

J: TRBJ2-1
D: TRBD1
size: -
V: TRBV28
DNA: TGTGCCAGCGGAACGGAGTTGACAGGGAATGAGCAGTTCTTC
CDR3: CASGTELTGNEQFF

J: TRBJ1-4
D: TRBD1
size: -
V: TRBV7-9
DNA: TGTGCCAGCAGCTTAGTCAGGGGGCTTTATGAAAAACTGTTTTTT
CDR3: CASSLVRGLYEKLFF

J: TRBJ1-2
D: TRBD1
size: -
V: TRBV6-4
DNA: TGTGCCAGCAGTCTCGGGACAGGGAGTGGCTACACCTTC
CDR3: CASSLGTGSGYTF

J: TRBJ2-7
D: -
size: -
V: TRBV28
DNA: TGTGCCAGCCTGGGGGACTACGAGCAGTACTTC
CDR3: CASLGDYEQYF

J: TRBJ1-5
D: -
size: -
V: TRBV27
DNA: TGTGCCAGCAGTTTGGGAGTCTATAGCAATCAGCCCCAGCATTTT
CDR3: CASSLGVYSNQPQHF

J: TRBJ2-5
D: -
size: -
V: TRBV5-1
DNA: TGCGCCAGCAGCCTGGAGGAGACCCAGTACTTC
CDR3: CASSLEETQYF

J: TRBJ2-3
D: TRBD2
size: -
V: TRBV27
DNA: TGTGCCAGCAGTGCCACACTTTCCGGGACTAGCGGGAGAAGAGATACGCAGTATTTT
CDR3: CASSATLSGTSGRRDTQYF

J: TRBJ2-7
D: -
size: once
V: TRBV15
DNA: TGTGCCACCAGCAGACCCGACGGATACGAGCAGTACTTC
CDR3: CATSRPDGYEQYF

J: TRBJ2-7
D: -
size: -
V: TRBV28
DNA: TGTGCCAGCAAGCCTAGCGCGACCTACGAGCAGTACTTC
CDR3: CASKPSATYEQYF

J: TRBJ2-3
D: TRBD2
size: -
V: TRBV10-2
DNA: TGCGCCAGCCCCGGAGAGACTAGCGGGATTGGGGATACGCAGTATTTT
CDR3: CASPGETSGIGDTQYF

J: TRBJ1-1
D: -
size: -
V: TRBV30
DNA: TGTGCCTGGAGTGTAGAGGGGCCGGATGAAGCTTTCTTT
CDR3: CAWSVEGPDEAFF